These 27 T cell receptor beta chains share one sample of origin, sequenced in a study of T cell repertoires in cytomegalovirus infection (dated 2019 in TCRdb). The sequencing machine was an Illumina HiSeq 1500. TCRdb reran the public reads through fastp at Q25 and MiXCR, keeping productive beta chains. Rows merge per CDR3 protein into single entries with the most common DNA and genes. This sample lists approximately 700,000 distinct CDR3 sequences; about 40% were detected once. The top ten clones comprise 2.5% to 3.5% of the sample. Sequenced: PBMCs. These receptors were obtained from a human donor in good health (CMV status not recorded). Some clones in this sample may be carry-over from other donors' samples.

The count of this clonotype is one. Germline is not matched at one junction end, which may reflect a read error. CDR3 residues: CAGSLAFGQGRDYEQYF. The CDR3 nucleotides are TGTGCCGGCAGCTTAGCGTTTGGCCAGGGTAGGGACTACGAGCAGTACTTC. The chain employs TRBV7-2 and TRBJ2-7; D is tentatively TRBD1 or TRBD2 (5 bases each). Germline assignment: CDR1 SGHTA and CDR2 FQGNSA. This CDR3 is 17 amino acids long.

In its sample, this clonotype was seen a few times. The chain employs TRBV7-8 and TRBJ2-7, with unresolved D. Germline V CDR1 and CDR2: SGHVS, FQNEAQ. The CDR3 runs 13 residues. V was shortened by 5 bases and J by 2 bases, with 10 bases between the two germline ends. CDR3 sequence (DNA): TGTGCCAGCAGCCCGTCAGACGCCTACGAGCAGTACTTC. Translated, it gives CASSPSDAYEQYF.

The sample holds one count of this clonotype. The DNA for the CDR3 is TGTGCCAGCGCTCTTCGTTACGAGCAGTACTTC. This translates into CASALRYEQYF. This sequence joins TRBV6-2 or TRBV6-3 and TRBJ2-7; D not certain. Germline-derived CDR1 and CDR2 are MNHEY and SVGEGT. V was trimmed by 8 bases and J by 4 bases, leaving 9 bases between them. This CDR3 region has 11 residues.

The V call is TRBV28, the J call TRBJ1-2, with TRBD1 matching over 8 bases. Per the germline V gene, CDR1 is MDHEN and CDR2 is SYDVKM. The CDR3 consists of 18 residues. Germline trimming cut 6 bases from V and 0 bases from J; bases unmatched to any gene: 15. The CDR3 DNA sequence: TGTGCCAGCAGACGAATTCCAGGGGGCGATGGGACTAACTATGGCTACACCTTC. Translation gives CASRRIPGGDGTNYGYTF.

CDR3 in amino acids: CATSRNRRNTEAFF. CDR3 nucleotide sequence: TGTGCCACCAGCAGAAACAGGAGGAACACTGAAGCTTTCTTT. The chain employs TRBV15 and TRBJ1-1, with a tentative D call TRBD1 (5 bases). V shed 2 bases and J shed 1 base, with 8 bases lying between them. This CDR3 is 14 amino acids long. Germline-derived CDR1 and CDR2 are LNHNV and YYDKDF (reference sequence).

The genes are TRBV12-3 or TRBV12-4 and TRBJ2-5; a possible D gene is TRBD2 (8 bases). Between the trimmed V and J ends, which lost 5 bases and 4 bases, there was a span of 14 bases. The CDR3 spans 14 residues. Here the CDR3 reads CASSQTGTRETQYF. CDR3 DNA sequence: TGTGCCAGCAGTCAGACAGGGACTAGAGAGACCCAGTACTTC.

As concerns this clonotype: Since no conserved phenylalanine or tryptophan closes the CDR3, a read error is the likely cause. V and J are TRBV24-1 and TRBJ1-2, with TRBD1 as a possible D gene (6 bases). The CDR3 has 16 amino acids. Germline loops: CDR1 KGHDR, CDR2 SFDVKD. V was pared by 4 bases and J by 3 bases, with 17 bases between. CDR3 coding DNA: TGTGCCACCAGTGAGTATGGACAGCTTCGCGACTATGGCTACACCTTA. It encodes CATSEYGQLRDYGYTL.

The gene calls are TRBV15 and TRBJ2-1; D not resolved. The CDR3 covers 15 residues. V gave up 2 bases and J gave up 9 bases, with 17 bases separating them. Germline V CDR1 and CDR2: LNHNV, YYDKDF (reference sequence). For the CDR3, the DNA is TGTGCCACCAGCAGACAGGATTATGACGAAGGTGAGCAGTTCTTC. Its protein product is CATSRQDYDEGEQFF.

This clonotype came up a few times. The junction and the germline gene differ at one end; a read error may be behind it. The chain links TRBV12-3 or TRBV12-4 to TRBJ2-7, with 9 positions matching TRBD2. CDR3 length: 14 amino acids. The DNA for the CDR3 is TGTGCCAGCAGTATAGCGGGGGACCTCTACGAGCAGTACTTC. As protein: CASSIAGDLYEQYF.

Comment on this clonotype: Sequence at one end of the junction differs from germline and may be a read error. The J gene is TRBJ2-5, the V gene TRBV7-2; D is unclear. Germline assignment: CDR1 SGHTA and CDR2 FQGNSA. CDR3 length equals 13 residues. CDR3 nucleotides: TGTGCCAGCAGCTTAGCCAGACAAGAGACCCATTACTTC. Amino acids: CASSLARQETHYF.

The rearrangement links TRBV10-2 to TRBJ1-1, with D perhaps TRBD1 (6 bases). From germline, CDR1 is WSHSY and CDR2 SAAADI. The CDR3 consists of 13 residues. Trimming left V 7 bases short and J 6 bases short, with 15 bases between. The CDR3 loop reads CASTGRTDSEAFF. The CDR3, as DNA: TGCGCCAGCACCGGTCGGACAGACTCTGAAGCTTTCTTT.

This sequence joins TRBV5-5 and TRBJ2-7, with D possibly TRBD1 on 6 matching bases. Germline-derived CDR1 and CDR2 are SGHKS and YYEKEE (reference sequence). V lost 0 bases and J lost 2, with 9 bases in between. The CDR3 runs 14 residues. The chain's CDR3 is CASSLEQGAYEQYF. DNA of the CDR3: TGTGCCAGCAGCTTGGAACAGGGCGCCTACGAGCAGTACTTC.

Only a few counts were recorded for this clonotype. CDR3 nucleotides: TGCGCCAGCAGCCAAGATGGGGGTGGTGAAAAACTGTTTTTT. Protein: CASSQDGGGEKLFF. The chain joins TRBV4-1 to TRBJ1-4; maybe TRBD1 (5 bases). The CDR3 has 14 amino acids. Trimming left V 0 bases short and J 7 bases short, with 9 bases between. Germline V gene data show CDR1 as MGHRA and CDR2 as YSYEKL.

This clonotype appeared a single time. The gene calls are TRBV28 and TRBJ1-5; unclear D gene. Trimming shortened V by 3 bases and J by 1 base, and 16 bases separated the two germline ends. This CDR3 is 17 amino acids long. Germline V gives CDR1 MDHEN, CDR2 SYDVKM. The CDR3: CASSFSSLGKSNQPQHF. As DNA, the CDR3 is TGTGCCAGCAGTTTTTCCTCGTTAGGTAAGAGCAATCAGCCCCAGCATTTT. Full variable domain (outside the CDR3, taken from reference TRBV28 and TRBJ1-5): DVKVTQSSRYLVKRTGEKVFLECVQDMDHENMFWYRQDPGLGLRLIYFSYDVKMKEKGDIPEGYSVSREKKERFSLILESASTNQTSMYLCASSFSSLGKSNQPQHFGDGTRLSIL.

This clonotype came up once. V and J are TRBV28 and TRBJ2-7; D possibly uses TRBD1 or TRBD2 (7 bases each). Germline V lookup: CDR1 MDHEN, CDR2 SYDVKM. Trimming left V 6 bases short and J 9 bases short, with 21 bases between. The CDR3 consists of 14 residues. The CDR3 loop is CASRRQGGGDAQYF. CDR3 bases: TGTGCCAGCAGGCGACAGGGCGGGGGCGACGCGCAGTACTTC.

This clonotype was seen a handful of times. The chain carries TRBV20-1 and TRBJ1-6; D may be TRBD1 (5 bases). CDR1 DFQATT and CDR2 SNEGSKA come from the germline V gene (reference sequence). The ends were cut back, 6 bases at V and 9 bases at J, with 18 bases in the middle. The length of the CDR3 is 14 residues. The chain's CDR3 is CSAYLQGAGSPLHF. The CDR3 DNA reads TGCAGTGCCTACCTTCAAGGGGCTGGTTCACCCCTCCACTTT.

As to this clonotype: The junction shows a germline mismatch at one end, possibly a read error. The gene calls are TRBV6-5 and TRBJ1-4, with TRBD1 identical over 8 bases. CDR1 and CDR2 from the germline V gene are MNHEY and SVGAGI. The CDR3 runs to 17 residues. The CDR3 region has the DNA TGTGCCAGCAGTTACTCGGGCAGGGGGCAAGGAAGGGAAAAAATGTTTTTT. It is translated as CASSYSGRGQGREKMFF.

The chain employs TRBV6-2 or TRBV6-3 and TRBJ2-7; D gene ambiguous. Looked up from germline, CDR1 is MNHEY and CDR2 is SVGEGT. The CDR3 runs to 12 residues. Trimming removed 1 base from V and 5 bases from J, with 6 bases in between. CDR3 amino acids: CASSYFRDEQYF. The CDR3 nucleotides are TGTGCCAGCAGTTACTTCCGAGACGAGCAGTACTTC.

This chain uses TRBV28 with TRBJ1-3; 7 bases align to TRBD1. From germline, CDR1 is MDHEN and CDR2 SYDVKM. The CDR3 extends over 15 amino acids. Trimming took 7 bases from V and 1 from J; bases not matched to a gene: 7. CDR3 in amino acids: CASNPYRGSGNTIYF. The CDR3 DNA reads TGTGCCAGCAACCCTTACAGGGGATCTGGAAACACCATATATTTT.

The rearrangement joins TRBV28 to TRBJ1-5; D gene unclear. Trimming removed 5 bases from V and 5 bases from J, with 10 bases in between. This CDR3 has 13 amino acids. CDR1 is MDHEN, CDR2 SYDVKM, per germline. The CDR3 DNA reads TGTGCCAGCAGTCCAATGATCCATCAGCCCCAGCATTTT. It codes for CASSPMIHQPQHF.

The CDR3 DNA is TGTGCCAGCAGCCCACACAGGGGTAGCAATCAGCCCCAGCATTTT. Translation gives CASSPHRGSNQPQHF. The V call is TRBV28, the J call TRBJ1-5; 7 bases line up with TRBD1. Germline V gives CDR1 MDHEN, CDR2 SYDVKM. V was clipped by 6 bases and J by 0 bases; unmatched bases: 5. CDR3 length: 15 amino acids. Full variable domain (outside the CDR3, taken from reference TRBV28 and TRBJ1-5): DVKVTQSSRYLVKRTGEKVFLECVQDMDHENMFWYRQDPGLGLRLIYFSYDVKMKEKGDIPEGYSVSREKKERFSLILESASTNQTSMYLCASSPHRGSNQPQHFGDGTRLSIL.

The V call is TRBV30, the J call TRBJ1-4; D is unclear. Germline lookup yields CDR1 GTSNPN and CDR2 SVGIG (reference sequence). The CDR3 totals 11 residues. V lost 3 bases, J lost 4 bases, and 3 bases lay in between. The CDR3 DNA follows: TGTGCCTGGAGCCTTAATGAAAAACTGTTTTTT. It is translated as CAWSLNEKLFF.

V usage is TRBV19 and J usage is TRBJ2-1; TRBD2 is a possible D gene (6 bases). The CDR3 has 15 residues. The ends were cut back, 4 bases at V and 7 bases at J, with 17 bases in the middle. From germline, CDR1 is LNHDA and CDR2 SQIVND (reference sequence). CDR3 DNA: TGTGCCAGTAGTAACCGGGACTCCCCACGGAATGAGCAGTTCTTC. Residues: CASSNRDSPRNEQFF.

The chain is built from TRBV28 and TRBJ2-7; a weak D match, TRBD2 (5 bases). The CDR3 loop spans 14 amino acids. Germline V gives CDR1 MDHEN, CDR2 SYDVKM. The germline V and J ends were trimmed by 5 bases and 3 bases, with 14 bases remaining between them. The CDR3 bases are TGTGCCAGCAGTCTGCCCGGACTGTTCTACGAGCAGTACTTC. Amino acids: CASSLPGLFYEQYF.

The genes are TRBV19 and TRBJ1-5; TRBD1 matches at 7 bases. Trimming at V came to 5 bases and at J to 1 base, leaving 11 bases not matched to a gene. This CDR3 has 17 residues. Germline assignment: CDR1 LNHDA and CDR2 SQIVND (reference sequence). The CDR3 DNA follows: TGTGCCAGTAGTGTCATTAGGACAGGCATAAGCAATCAGCCCCAGCATTTT. It encodes CASSVIRTGISNQPQHF.

As concerns this clonotype: This sequence may be a read error, since a much larger clone differs from it by one base. This chain links TRBV7-2 with TRBJ2-7; tentatively, D is TRBD2 (5 bases). Germline V lookup: CDR1 SGHTA, CDR2 FQGNSA. The CDR3 is 14 amino acids. CDR3 amino acids: CASSSRTDSYEKYF. The DNA of the CDR3 is TGTGCCAGCAGCTCCCGGACTGATTCCTACGAGAAGTACTTC.

CDR3 in DNA: TGCAGCGTTGAATATGGACAGGGAAGGACTGAAGCTTTCTTT. Its translation is CSVEYGQGRTEAFF. The genes are TRBV29-1 and TRBJ1-1; 8 positions match TRBD1. This CDR3 region has 14 residues. V shed 2 bases, J shed 5 bases, and the junction held 7 bases outside the gene matches. CDR1 and CDR2 (germline): SQVTM, ANQGSEA.